This T cell receptor (beta chain) came from a study of blood T cell repertoires in COVID-19. Study as a whole: Acute-phase and convalescent COVID-19 samples originated in the United States, Italy and Spain. PBMCs, B-cell-depleted T cells, or T cells provided the cDNA or gDNA that made up the material.

Losses at the gene ends were 6 bases for V and 5 bases for J; bases not matched to a gene: 11. This CDR3 is 15 amino acids long. CDR1 is SGHTA and CDR2 is FQGTGA in the germline V gene. In the source study's methods: Amplifying reference gene primers gave estimates of nucleated cell counts. Profiling relied on immunoSEQ multiplex PCR, and the TCRdb table lists in-frame clones only, not all of them. The V and J calls and the clone size are those of that table, but D and trimming were determined from the DNA. The sample lists some 250,000 clones, over 70% occurring once. V gene TRBV7-3 combines with J gene TRBJ2-7; TRBD1 matches at 9 bases. Sequenced: peripheral blood. This clonotype was obtained from a man aged 35 to 55 with acute or convalescent COVID-19. The CDR3 loop reads CASSYGGQGVNEQYF. In nucleotides, the CDR3 is TGTGCCAGCAGTTACGGGGGACAGGGTGTCAACGAGCAGTACTTC.